The next 15 T cell receptor beta chains were all read from a single sample in a study of cytomegalovirus exposure and HLA in healthy donors. The PCR ran on 60 Vbeta and 13 Jbeta primers. Some clones are missing from TCRdb's copy, which holds only in-frame ones; the method was immunoSEQ multiplex PCR. The sample lists 200,000 to 250,000 clones; just over 75% were seen once. Sequenced input: PBMCs. The receptors originated from a woman aged 55-75 years in good health and CMV-seropositive.

The chain has TRBV19 and TRBJ2-5; no clear D gene. Germline assignment: CDR1 LNHDA and CDR2 SQIVND (reference sequence). CDR3 size: 13 residues. The V end lost 3 bases, the J end lost 1 base, and 6 bases lay between the germline ends. This CDR3 is CASSIGVQETQYF. The CDR3 DNA is TGTGCCAGTAGTATTGGAGTCCAAGAGACCCAGTACTTC.

The chain combines TRBV2 with TRBJ2-2, with 8 positions matching TRBD1. The CDR3 is 15 amino acids. Germline V gene data show CDR1 as SNHLY and CDR2 as FYNNEI. J lost 5 bases, V lost 7 bases, and 9 bases had no gene match. The CDR3 region has the DNA TGTGCCAGCACCCTGGACACAGGGGGTACCGGGGAGCTGTTTTTT. Its translation is CASTLDTGGTGELFF.

The chain employs TRBV6-4 and TRBJ1-1, with D perhaps TRBD1 (5 bases). CDR1 is MRHNA, CDR2 SNTAGT, per germline. With 3 bases removed from V and 6 bases from J, the gap between germline ends came to 14 bases. This CDR3 spans 14 amino acids. Here the CDR3 reads CASSDRQGTSEAFF. As DNA, the CDR3 is TGTGCCAGCAGTGATCGGCAGGGTACATCTGAAGCTTTCTTT.

The V gene is TRBV30, the J gene TRBJ2-3; tentatively, D is TRBD2 (5 bases). The CDR3 totals 14 residues. The V and J ends lost 0 bases and 3 bases respectively, with 10 bases between them. Germline CDR1 is GTSNPN and CDR2 is SVGIG (reference sequence). CDR3: CAWSVNGGTDTQYF. The DNA of the CDR3 is TGTGCCTGGAGTGTCAACGGCGGGACAGATACGCAGTATTTT.

V is TRBV29-1 and J is TRBJ1-1; 7 bases line up with TRBD1. Trimming removed 6 bases from V and 7 bases from J; junction bases left unmatched: 5. The CDR3 contains 11 residues. Germline V gene sequence: CDR1 SQVTM, CDR2 ANQGSEA. The CDR3 spells CSVKDRIEAFF. Here the CDR3 DNA reads TGCAGCGTGAAGGACAGGATTGAAGCTTTCTTT.

The chain carries TRBV19 and TRBJ2-1; possible D gene TRBD1, 5 bases. V was trimmed by 2 bases and J by 0 bases, leaving 8 bases between them. The CDR3 totals 15 residues. Germline CDR1 is LNHDA and CDR2 is SQIVND (reference sequence). CDR3: CASSIRGSSYNEQFF. Here the CDR3 DNA reads TGTGCCAGTAGTATAAGGGGAAGCTCCTACAATGAGCAGTTCTTC.

A note on this clone: An end of the junction differs from the germline gene, which may be a read error. The chain recombines TRBV7-9 with TRBJ1-5; perhaps TRBD1 as D (5 bases). The germline V gene has CDR1 SEHNR and CDR2 FQNEAQ (reference sequence). This CDR3 has 12 amino acids. CDR3 bases: TGTTCCAGCAGCTCAGGGTGGCAGCCCCAGCATTTT. This gives the protein CSSSSGWQPQHF.

The chain links TRBV7-9 to TRBJ1-5, with a possible D match to TRBD1 (5 bases). The germline CDR1 and CDR2 sequences are SEHNR and FQNEAQ (reference sequence). V was clipped by 3 bases and J by 5 bases, with 14 bases between them. This CDR3 region has 15 residues. This CDR3 is CASSLEGRGHQPQHF. Written as DNA, the CDR3 is TGTGCCAGCAGCTTGGAAGGGAGGGGTCATCAGCCCCAGCATTTT.

This clone was counted once. The chain combines TRBV9 with TRBJ2-3; 8 bases map to TRBD2. In germline, CDR1 is SGDLS, CDR2 YYNGEE. V was pared by 3 bases and J by 4 bases, with 4 bases of the junction left unmatched. The CDR3 is 14 amino acids. The CDR3 is CASSGRLAPDTQYF. CDR3 nucleotides: TGTGCCAGCAGCGGGCGACTAGCGCCAGATACGCAGTATTTT.

The chain has TRBV7-2 and TRBJ2-1; D is possibly TRBD2 (5 bases). V lost 2 bases to trimming and J lost 1 base, with 9 bases between them. The V gene's germline CDR1 is SGHTA and CDR2 FQGNSA. The CDR3 runs 15 residues. CDR3 sequence: CASSLTRVSYNEQFF. DNA of the CDR3: TGTGCCAGCAGCTTAACGCGGGTATCCTACAATGAGCAGTTCTTC.

This clone was detected only a few times. The chain carries TRBV2 and TRBJ2-7, with 7 bases fitting TRBD1. Germline V gene lookup returns CDR1 SNHLY and CDR2 FYNNEI. The CDR3 totals 13 residues. Trimming at V came to 5 bases and at J to 6 bases, leaving 7 bases not matched to a gene. CDR3 residues: CASSRRDSAEQYF. The CDR3 DNA is TGTGCCAGCAGTCGCCGGGACAGCGCCGAGCAGTACTTC.

The CDR3 DNA reads as TGCAGCGTCCCGAGCGGAGGGGGCAACTTCTCTGGGGCCAACGTCCTGACTTTC. Residues: CSVPSGGGNFSGANVLTF. This chain joins TRBV29-1 and TRBJ2-6; a weak D match, TRBD1 (7 bases). V dropped 6 bases and J dropped 0 bases, with 21 bases sitting between them. The CDR3 sequence is 18 residues long. Looked up from germline, CDR1 is SQVTM and CDR2 is ANQGSEA.

V is TRBV28 and J is TRBJ1-3; D is ambiguous. The germline V and J ends were trimmed by 2 bases and 3 bases, with 5 bases remaining between them. The CDR3 runs 13 residues. CDR1 is MDHEN, CDR2 SYDVKM, per germline. DNA of the CDR3: TGTGCCAGCAGTTTAGGGCTTGGAAACACCATATATTTT. This encodes CASSLGLGNTIYF.

This chain connects TRBV19 to TRBJ1-1; D unclear. The CDR3 spans 13 residues. Germline CDR1 and CDR2: LNHDA and SQIVND (reference sequence). V was trimmed by 5 bases and J by 6 bases, leaving 13 bases between them. The CDR3 sequence: CASSSRDKAEAFF. In DNA form, the CDR3 reads TGTGCCAGTAGTTCCCGGGATAAGGCTGAAGCTTTCTTT.

V and J are TRBV6-5 and TRBJ1-2; 7 bases are shared with TRBD1. With V trimmed by 5 bases and J by 1 base, 7 bases remained unmatched. The germline gives CDR1 MNHEY, CDR2 SVGAGI. The CDR3 spans 15 residues. The CDR3 loop is CASSPVRGVNYGYTF. For the CDR3, the DNA is TGTGCCAGCAGTCCCGTCAGGGGGGTTAACTATGGCTACACCTTC.